The 28 T cell receptor beta chains presented below share a single source sample, sequenced in a study of cytomegalovirus exposure and HLA in healthy donors. PCR involved 60 Vbeta and 13 Jbeta primers. The repertoire was sequenced with immunoSEQ multiplex PCR; TCRdb's copy has only in-frame clones and lacks some. The sample includes more than 70,000 clones, more than 60% of them seen just once. Sequenced: PBMCs. The receptors derive from a boy younger than 18 in good health and CMV-seronegative.

A word on this clone: Sequence at one end of the junction differs from germline and may be a read error. The rearrangement uses TRBV5-6 and TRBJ1-3; 9 bases fit TRBD1. The CDR3 has 19 amino acids. CDR1 SGHDT and CDR2 YYEEEE come from the germline V gene. DNA of the CDR3: TGTGCCAGCACCTTGGGGGACAGGGCTTGGCGTCACTCTGGAAACACCATATATTTT. It codes for CASTLGDRAWRHSGNTIYF.

This chain uses TRBV28 with TRBJ1-5; D gene unclear. CDR3 length: 12 residues. From germline, CDR1 is MDHEN and CDR2 SYDVKM. Trimming cost V 5 bases and J 6 bases, with 8 bases left between them. For the CDR3, the DNA is TGTGCCAGCAGTGAGGGAAGTCAGCCCCAGCATTTT. Residues: CASSEGSQPQHF.

The chain recombines TRBV7-8 with TRBJ1-2; D is unresolved. CDR1 and CDR2 (germline): SGHVS, FQNEAQ. V gave up 5 bases and J gave up 8 bases, with 18 bases separating them. This CDR3 is 14 amino acids long. CDR3 sequence (DNA): TGTGCCAGCAGCCCCGAGGGCTGGGTCTGGGGCTACACCTTC. It translates to CASSPEGWVWGYTF. The variable domain in full, with the rest retrieved from reference TRBV7-8 and TRBJ1-2, is GAGVSQSPRYKVAKRGQDVALRCDPISGHVSLFWYQQALGQGPEFLTYFQNEAQLDKSGLPSDRFFAERPEGSVSTLKIQRTQQEDSAVYLCASSPEGWVWGYTFGSGTRLTVV.

A remark on this clone: Within the sample, other DNA sequences also encode this same CDR3. V is TRBV7-9 and J is TRBJ1-1; D uncertain. V lost 1 base and J lost 0, with 6 bases in between. The CDR3 is 14 amino acids. Per germline, CDR1 SEHNR and CDR2 FQNEAQ (reference sequence). CDR3 residues: CASSLGAVNTEAFF. CDR3 sequence (DNA): TGTGCCAGCAGCTTAGGTGCGGTGAACACTGAAGCTTTCTTT.

This chain uses TRBV4-1 with TRBJ2-3, with 8 bases aligning to TRBD1. Germline CDR1 is MGHRA and CDR2 is YSYEKL. The CDR3 has 17 residues. V lost 3 bases and J lost 2; bases outside the gene matches: 10. Here the CDR3 reads CASSHSRDRLITDTQYF. The CDR3 coding sequence is TGCGCCAGCAGCCATTCCCGGGACAGGTTAATCACAGATACGCAGTATTTT.

This clone was seen a single time. The chain joins TRBV29-1 to TRBJ2-7; 14 nucleotides match TRBD2. Germline V gene sequence: CDR1 SQVTM, CDR2 ANQGSEA. The CDR3 length is 13 residues. J was trimmed by 6 bases and V by 6 bases; bases with no gene match: 4. For the CDR3, the DNA is TGCAGCGTCCGGACTAGCGGGAGGCGCGAGCAGTACTTC. Residues: CSVRTSGRREQYF.

In nucleotides, the CDR3 is TGCAGCGCTGGACTAGCGGCCTACGAGCAGTACTTC. Translation: CSAGLAAYEQYF. The V and J genes are TRBV29-1 and TRBJ2-7; TRBD2 matches 10 bases. V was clipped by 7 bases and J by 2 bases; unmatched bases: 2. This CDR3 region has 12 residues. Per germline, CDR1 SQVTM and CDR2 ANQGSEA.

In the case of this clone: As the CDR3 is not closed by the conserved phenylalanine or tryptophan, this likely results from a read error. V is TRBV7-3 and J is TRBJ1-1, with 8 bases that match TRBD1. J lost 2 bases, V lost 3 bases, and 2 bases had no gene match. CDR3 length: 14 amino acids. Germline V gives CDR1 SGHTA, CDR2 FQGTGA. The CDR3 coding sequence is TGTGCCAGCAGCTTGGACAGGGCTAACACTGAAGCTTTCGTT. It translates to CASSLDRANTEAFV.

The CDR3 is CASSPSGTGGIGTEAFF. Here the CDR3 DNA reads TGTGCCAGCAGCCCCTCCGGGACAGGGGGCATCGGCACTGAAGCTTTCTTT. This sequence joins TRBV7-6 and TRBJ1-1; 12 bases map to TRBD1. Unmatched junction bases numbered 11, after V lost 5 bases and J lost 4 bases. Germline CDR1 is SGHVS and CDR2 is FNYEAQ. The CDR3 contains 17 residues. Full variable domain (outside the CDR3, taken from reference TRBV7-6 and TRBJ1-1): GAGVSQSPRYKVTKRGQDVALRCDPISGHVSLYWYRQALGQGPEFLTYFNYEAQQDKSGLPNDRFSAERPEGSISTLTIQRTEQRDSAMYRCASSPSGTGGIGTEAFFGQGTRLTVV.

V is TRBV6-1 and J is TRBJ1-1, with no clear D. The V end was cut by 5 bases, the J end by 1 base, with 5 bases between. CDR1 MNHNS and CDR2 SASEGT come from the germline V gene. This CDR3 contains 12 residues. The CDR3 DNA follows: TGTGCCAGCAGTTCAGGGAACACTGAAGCTTTCTTT. Protein product: CASSSGNTEAFF.

V gene TRBV7-2 combines with J gene TRBJ2-2; D is ambiguous. V shed 5 bases and J shed 1 base, with 8 bases lying between them. Germline V CDR1 and CDR2: SGHTA, FQGNSA. This CDR3 region has 14 residues. CDR3 bases: TGTGCCAGCAGCCCGCGACAGAACACCGGGGAGCTGTTTTTT. Translated: CASSPRQNTGELFF.

This clone occurred a few times. The genes are TRBV6-1 and TRBJ1-1, with TRBD1 as a possible D gene (6 bases). This CDR3 has 15 amino acids. Per the germline V gene, CDR1 is MNHNS and CDR2 is SASEGT. V was pared by 3 bases and J by 1 base, with 12 bases between. For the CDR3, the DNA is TGTGCCAGCAGTGAGCGACAGGTTCCGAACACTGAAGCTTTCTTT. This translates into CASSERQVPNTEAFF.

The chain uses TRBV7-9 and TRBJ2-7; tentative D call: TRBD2 (5 bases). Germline CDR1 reads SEHNR; CDR2 reads FQNEAQ (reference sequence). Trimming pared 0 bases from V and 0 bases from J, leaving 6 bases between. The CDR3 has 14 amino acids. The chain's CDR3 is CASSLAGVSYEQYF. CDR3 nucleotide sequence: TGTGCCAGCAGCTTAGCCGGGGTCTCCTACGAGCAGTACTTC.

This clone is a singleton in its sample. The gene calls are TRBV4-1 and TRBJ2-5; the D is unclear. Trimming left V 0 bases short and J 5 bases short, with 10 bases between. Germline CDR1 and CDR2: MGHRA and YSYEKL. This CDR3 spans 14 amino acids. CDR3 in DNA: TGCGCCAGCAGCCAAGATGGGTCGCGGGAGACCCAGTACTTC. Residues: CASSQDGSRETQYF.

There are a few counts of this clone. Other DNA variants within this sample encode the same CDR3. J is TRBJ2-5 and V is TRBV30; D not certain. The germline gives CDR1 GTSNPN, CDR2 SVGIG (reference sequence). Trimming pared 0 bases from V and 5 bases from J, leaving 4 bases between. CDR3 length: 11 amino acids. In DNA, the CDR3 is TGTGCCTGGAGTGTCCTGGAGACCCAGTACTTC. Translating gives CAWSVLETQYF.

J is TRBJ2-7 and V is TRBV10-3, with 10 bases lining up with TRBD2. This CDR3 is built from 14 residues. Germline CDR1 reads ENHRY; CDR2 reads SYGVKD. Germline trimming cut 5 bases from V and 4 bases from J; bases unmatched to any gene: 5. The CDR3 spells CAISSGRARYEQYF. The CDR3, as DNA: TGTGCCATCAGTAGCGGGAGGGCCAGGTACGAGCAGTACTTC.

This clone has only a few counts. V gene TRBV6-5 combines with J gene TRBJ2-7; 7 bases match TRBD1. The CDR3 spans 11 residues. The V and J ends lost 8 bases and 9 bases, in that order; junction bases with no gene match: 7. Per the germline V gene, CDR1 is MNHEY and CDR2 is SVGAGI. In nucleotides, the CDR3 is TGTGCCAGCCGAAGGGGGCCTCTGCAGTACTTC. This translates into CASRRGPLQYF.

As DNA, the CDR3 is TGTGCCAGCAGCTTGAGGGGTAGAAATGAGCAGTTCTTC. Translation gives CASSLRGRNEQFF. The chain joins TRBV5-4 to TRBJ2-1; D may be TRBD1 (5 bases). Germline-derived CDR1 and CDR2 are SGHNT and YYREEE (reference sequence). This CDR3 is 13 amino acids long. V lost 1 base and J lost 7, with 9 bases in between.

The chain employs TRBV27 and TRBJ1-5; TRBD1 might be the D (6 bases). Germline assignment: CDR1 MNHEY and CDR2 SMNVEV (reference sequence). The CDR3 length is 13 residues. V was trimmed by 6 bases and J by 4 bases, leaving 10 bases between them. The CDR3 spells CASRGGANQPQHF. The CDR3 DNA follows: TGTGCCAGCAGGGGGGGGGCAAATCAGCCCCAGCATTTT.

This clone was counted once. This chain connects TRBV6-5 to TRBJ2-1; D might be TRBD2 (6 bases). This CDR3 comprises 12 residues. Germline CDR1 MNHEY, CDR2 SVGAGI. V lost 8 bases and J lost 5, with 10 bases in between. The CDR3 DNA reads as TGTGCCAGCGGGAGGTCCGACAATGAGCAGTTCTTC. Its translation: CASGRSDNEQFF.

This chain connects TRBV29-1 to TRBJ1-1, with 10 bases matching TRBD1. The germline gives CDR1 SQVTM, CDR2 ANQGSEA. CDR3 length equals 13 residues. After removal of 7 bases from V and 6 bases from J, the junction contained 8 bases not matched to a gene. CDR3 DNA: TGCAGCGCCGTGGGACAGGGGAGCGCTGAAGCTTTCTTT. Protein: CSAVGQGSAEAFF.

J is TRBJ1-5 and V is TRBV27; D unresolved. The germline V gene encodes CDR1 MNHEY and CDR2 SMNVEV (reference sequence). The CDR3 covers 13 residues. Trimming took 4 bases from V and 7 from J, leaving 11 bases between them. This CDR3 is CASSSRRGQPQHF. DNA of the CDR3: TGTGCCAGCAGTTCCCGCAGAGGCCAGCCCCAGCATTTT.

In its sample, this clone was seen a few times. The V gene is TRBV7-9, the J gene TRBJ2-1; tentative D call: TRBD2 (6 bases). CDR3 length: 15 amino acids. V was cut by 4 bases and J by 2 bases, with 12 bases left in between. Germline values: CDR1 SEHNR, CDR2 FQNEAQ (reference sequence). The CDR3 reads CASSSRLVPYNEQFF. The CDR3 nucleotides are TGTGCCAGCAGCTCGCGACTAGTCCCCTACAATGAGCAGTTCTTC.

The CDR3 sequence: CASSEEGLAGETQYF. Here the CDR3 DNA reads TGTGCCAGCAGTGAAGAGGGACTAGCGGGAGAGACCCAGTACTTC. The rearrangement joins TRBV6-1 to TRBJ2-5; 12 bases align to TRBD2. J lost 4 bases, V lost 1 base, and 1 base had no gene match. Germline assignment: CDR1 MNHNS and CDR2 SASEGT. The CDR3 sequence is 15 residues long.

The chain carries TRBV27 and TRBJ1-2; TRBD1 matches at 8 bases. This CDR3 is built from 14 residues. Germline lookup yields CDR1 MNHEY and CDR2 SMNVEV (reference sequence). The ends lost 7 bases at V and 1 base at J; junction bases unmatched: 5. CDR3 in amino acids: CASKVDRGNYGYTF. The CDR3 nucleotides are TGTGCCAGCAAGGTAGACAGGGGTAACTATGGCTACACCTTC.

This clone occurred once. The rearrangement uses TRBV29-1 and TRBJ1-2, with D possibly matching TRBD1 (6 bases). There are 12 residues in the CDR3. Trimming left V 6 bases short and J 7 bases short, with 15 bases between. Germline V gene sequence: CDR1 SQVTM, CDR2 ANQGSEA. Here the CDR3 DNA reads TGCAGCGTGGGCGGGGGCAGGGGTGGCTACACCTTC. Amino acids: CSVGGGRGGYTF. Drawing the rest from reference TRBV29-1 and TRBJ1-2, the complete variable domain is SAVISQKPSRDICQRGTSLTIQCQVDSQVTMMFWYRQQPGQSLTLIATANQGSEATYESGFVIDKFPISRPNLTFSTLTVSNMSPEDSSIYLCSVGGGRGGYTFGSGTRLTVV.

The rearrangement links TRBV6-5 to TRBJ1-1; D is perhaps TRBD1 (6 bases). CDR3 length equals 13 residues. The ends were cut back, 6 bases at V and 9 bases at J, with 17 bases in the middle. Germline loops: CDR1 MNHEY, CDR2 SVGAGI. CDR3 in amino acids: CASRRGTGRKAFF. The CDR3 DNA reads as TGTGCCAGCAGACGCGGAACAGGGCGCAAAGCTTTCTTT.

The chain has TRBV28 and TRBJ1-1, with D uncertain. The germline V and J ends were trimmed by 5 bases and 5 bases, with 9 bases remaining between them. Germline V gene sequence: CDR1 MDHEN, CDR2 SYDVKM. There are 12 residues in the CDR3. The CDR3 DNA sequence: TGTGCCAGCAGTCTCGGGTGGACTGAAGCTTTCTTT. Encoded protein: CASSLGWTEAFF.